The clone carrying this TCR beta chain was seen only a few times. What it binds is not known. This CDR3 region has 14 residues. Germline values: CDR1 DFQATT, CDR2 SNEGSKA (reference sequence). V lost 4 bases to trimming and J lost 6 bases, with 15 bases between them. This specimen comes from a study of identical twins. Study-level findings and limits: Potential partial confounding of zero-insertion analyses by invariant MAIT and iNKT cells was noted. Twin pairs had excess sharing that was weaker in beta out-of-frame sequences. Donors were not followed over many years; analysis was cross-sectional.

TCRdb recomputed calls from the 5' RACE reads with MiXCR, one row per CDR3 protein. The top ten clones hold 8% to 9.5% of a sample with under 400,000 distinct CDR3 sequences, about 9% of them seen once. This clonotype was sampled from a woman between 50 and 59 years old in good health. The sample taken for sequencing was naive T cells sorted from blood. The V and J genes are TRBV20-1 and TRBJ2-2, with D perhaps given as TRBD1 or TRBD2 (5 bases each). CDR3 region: CSATKGRGAGELFF. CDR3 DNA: TGCAGTGCTACTAAGGGAAGAGGGGCCGGGGAGCTGTTTTTT.